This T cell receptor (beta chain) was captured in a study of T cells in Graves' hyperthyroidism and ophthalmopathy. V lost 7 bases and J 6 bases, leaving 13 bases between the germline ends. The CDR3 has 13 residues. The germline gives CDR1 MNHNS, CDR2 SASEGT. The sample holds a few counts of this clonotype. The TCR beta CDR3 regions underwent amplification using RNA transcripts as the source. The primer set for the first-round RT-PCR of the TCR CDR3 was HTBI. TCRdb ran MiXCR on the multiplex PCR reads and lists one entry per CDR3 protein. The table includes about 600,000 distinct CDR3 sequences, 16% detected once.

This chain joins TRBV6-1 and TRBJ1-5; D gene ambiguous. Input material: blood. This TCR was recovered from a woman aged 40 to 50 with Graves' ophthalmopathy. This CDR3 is CASTNDIGQPQHF. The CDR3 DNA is TGTGCCAGCACAAACGATATTGGTCAGCCCCAGCATTTT.